Shown below are 30 T cell receptor beta chains from a single sample sequenced in a study of blood T cells in healthy people across ages. Together with a sample-barcoded 5' primer, a J-beta primer mix was included in a second PCR lasting roughly 6 to 12 cycles. TCRdb reanalysed the 5' RACE reads using MiXCR and keeps one entry per CDR3 protein. This sample has approximately 1,000,000 distinct CDR3 sequences, with 40% to 45% found just once. The sequencing input was blood. Receptor source: a woman aged 60-70 years in good health.

The CDR3 DNA reads TGTGCCAGCACACCGGGACAAATGAACTCTGGGGCCAACGTCCTGACTTTC. Its protein product is CASTPGQMNSGANVLTF. The genes are TRBV28 and TRBJ2-6; D is possibly TRBD1 (6 bases). The CDR3 spans 17 residues. Germline V gives CDR1 MDHEN, CDR2 SYDVKM. The V and J ends lost 7 bases and 0 bases respectively, with 16 bases between them.

This clonotype was seen a handful of times. The chain employs TRBV6-6 and TRBJ1-2, with unresolved D. V lost 5 bases and J 2 bases, leaving 12 bases between the germline ends. Germline values: CDR1 MNHNY, CDR2 SVGAGI (reference sequence). This CDR3 comprises 14 residues. The CDR3 is CASSDHAGNYGYTF. CDR3 bases: TGTGCCAGCAGTGACCACGCCGGGAACTATGGCTACACCTTC.

The chain employs TRBV28 and TRBJ1-2; D not certain. CDR1 and CDR2 from the germline V gene are MDHEN and SYDVKM. The V end lost 3 bases, the J end lost 8 bases, and 19 bases lay between the germline ends. The CDR3 runs 15 residues. The CDR3 is CASSLEGPVFKGYTF. The CDR3 bases are TGTGCCAGCAGTTTGGAGGGCCCCGTCTTTAAGGGCTACACCTTC.

The V call is TRBV21-1, the J call TRBJ2-7; the table's TRBD2 call for D was not verified on the DNA. Near its end, the DNA agrees better with TRBJ2-5, so the J call may be wrong. TRBV21-1 is a recognized pseudogene. This CDR3 is 13 amino acids long. The CDR3, as DNA: TGTGCCAGCAGCAAAGTAGAGGGAGGGACCCAGTACTTC. Its protein is CASSKVEGGTQYF.

V is TRBV2 and J is TRBJ2-3; 9 nucleotides line up with TRBD2. The CDR3 has 13 residues. CDR1 and CDR2 from the germline V gene are SNHLY and FYNNEI. V trimming: 8 bases; J trimming: 4 bases; junction bases outside the gene matches: 4. CDR3 bases: TGTGCCAGCCGGCGGGGGGGGTCAGATACGCAGTATTTT. Protein sequence: CASRRGGSDTQYF. The full variable domain, with the rest looked up from reference TRBV2 and TRBJ2-3, is EPEVTQTPSHQVTQMGQEVILRCVPISNHLYFYWYRQILGQKVEFLVSFYNNEISEKSEIFDDQFSVERPDGSNFTLKIRSTKLEDSAMYFCASRRGGSDTQYFGPGTRLTVL.

In this sample, this clonotype turned up a few times. The gene calls are TRBV18 and TRBJ2-7, with 9 bases matching TRBD1. CDR3 length: 14 residues. CDR1 and CDR2 from the germline V gene are KGHSH and LQKENI. The V segment lost 4 bases and the J segment 3 bases; nucleotides outside the gene matches: 4. The CDR3 bases are TGTGCCAGCTCACGGGACAGGGAGTTCTACGAGCAGTACTTC. Translation gives CASSRDREFYEQYF.

The chain combines TRBV20-1 with TRBJ2-5; D is undetermined. The last part of the DNA fits TRBJ2-7 better; the J call may be wrong. The germline V gene has CDR1 DFQATT and CDR2 SNEGSKA (reference sequence). This CDR3 contains 13 residues. CDR3 amino acids: CSARSLRVGEQYF. The CDR3 DNA is TGCAGTGCTCGCTCACTGCGTGTAGGCGAGCAGTACTTC.

This clonotype was counted only a few times. This chain connects TRBV20-1 to TRBJ2-7; D may be TRBD1 (6 bases). Germline V gene data show CDR1 as DFQATT and CDR2 as SNEGSKA (reference sequence). V shed 4 bases and J shed 3 bases, with 10 bases lying between them. The CDR3 extends over 12 amino acids. As DNA, the CDR3 is TGCAGTGCTAACAGGGTCGGCTACGAGCAGTACTTC. As protein: CSANRVGYEQYF.

This clonotype has only a few counts. The chain uses TRBV14 and TRBJ2-1; 8 nucleotides align to TRBD2. With 7 bases clipped from V and 5 bases from J, the junction kept 13 bases outside the gene matches. CDR1 SGHDN and CDR2 FVKESK come from the germline V gene. CDR3 length: 16 residues. CDR3 nucleotide sequence: TGTGCCAGCAACCGATTGGGGCTAGCGGGCGACAATGAGCAGTTCTTC. This gives the protein CASNRLGLAGDNEQFF.

The rearrangement joins TRBV2 to TRBJ2-1; no clear D gene. The V end lost 7 bases, the J end lost 7 bases, and 14 bases lay between the germline ends. The CDR3 spans 13 residues. Germline CDR1 is SNHLY and CDR2 is FYNNEI. In DNA form, the CDR3 reads TGTGCCAGCACAACGACCAATGGTAATGAGCAGTTCTTC. It yields the protein CASTTTNGNEQFF.

This clonotype was observed a handful of times. DNA of the CDR3: TGCGCCAGCAGCCATACTAGCGAGCCGAGCTACGAGCAGTACTTC. Translation gives CASSHTSEPSYEQYF. The chain recombines TRBV4-1 with TRBJ2-7; TRBD2 matches at 7 bases. This CDR3 is built from 15 residues. Per germline, CDR1 MGHRA and CDR2 YSYEKL. V was clipped by 3 bases and J by 3 bases; unmatched bases: 8.

V gene TRBV28 combines with J gene TRBJ2-1; 11 positions agree with TRBD1. V shed 10 bases and J 6 bases; nucleotides not matched to a gene: 2. The CDR3 loop spans 12 amino acids. Germline V gene sequence: CDR1 MDHEN, CDR2 SYDVKM. For the CDR3, the DNA is TGTGCCATCGGGACAGGGGGCAATGAGCAGTTCTTC. Its protein is CAIGTGGNEQFF.

The V and J genes are TRBV25-1 and TRBJ1-5; unclear D gene. V was shortened by 2 bases and J by 7 bases, with 15 bases between the two germline ends. Germline lookup yields CDR1 MGHDK and CDR2 SYGVNS. The CDR3 consists of 15 residues. CDR3 amino acids: CASSEVGGLGQPQHF. Here the CDR3 DNA reads TGTGCCAGCAGTGAAGTCGGAGGGTTGGGACAGCCCCAGCATTTT.

The chain couples TRBV20-1 to TRBJ2-5, with 8 bases identical to TRBD2. The CDR3 is 14 amino acids. Germline CDR1 reads DFQATT; CDR2 reads SNEGSKA (reference sequence). The CDR3 DNA reads as TGCAGAGCCCCCCAACTAGCGGTCCAAGAGACCCAGTACTTC. It is translated as CRAPQLAVQETQYF.

The chain carries TRBV15 and TRBJ2-3; D is perhaps TRBD1 (5 bases). Trimming took 0 bases from V and 8 from J, leaving 27 bases between them. Germline V gene sequence: CDR1 LNHNV, CDR2 YYDKDF (reference sequence). The CDR3 covers 19 residues. CDR3: CATSREGNRHSSRLGTQYF. CDR3 nucleotide sequence: TGTGCCACCAGCAGAGAGGGAAACAGGCACTCGAGTAGACTGGGTACGCAGTATTTT.

This clonotype was picked up a small number of times. V is TRBV20-1 and J is TRBJ2-7; D perhaps matches TRBD1 (8 bases). The V end lost 2 bases, the J end lost 1 base, and 15 bases lay between the germline ends. The CDR3 length is 15 residues. Per germline, CDR1 DFQATT and CDR2 SNEGSKA (reference sequence). Here the CDR3 reads CSARQSGTGSYEQYF. The CDR3 coding sequence is TGCAGTGCTAGACAAAGCGGGACAGGATCCTACGAGCAGTACTTC.

As DNA, the CDR3 is TGTGCCAGCAGTGCAAGCCTACCCTACGAGCAGTACTTC. Amino acid sequence: CASSASLPYEQYF. V is TRBV11-1 and J is TRBJ2-7, with unresolved D. V dropped 6 bases and J dropped 2 bases, with 11 bases sitting between them. This CDR3 region has 13 residues. The germline CDR1 and CDR2 sequences are SGHAT and FQDESV (reference sequence). The variable domain in full, completed from reference TRBV11-1 and TRBJ2-7, reads EAEVAQSPRYKITEKSQAVAFWCDPISGHATLYWYRQILGQGPELLVQFQDESVVDDSQLPKDRFSAERLKGVDSTLKIQPAELGDSAMYLCASSASLPYEQYFGPGTRLTVT.

The genes are TRBV20-1 and TRBJ2-5; D unresolved. The J call may be in error: the DNA end matches TRBJ2-7 better. The length of the CDR3 is 12 residues. Germline loops: CDR1 DFQATT, CDR2 SNEGSKA (reference sequence). DNA of the CDR3: TGCAGTGTCGCCTTCAGGAGTGGCGAGCAGTACTTC. Residues: CSVAFRSGEQYF.

This clonotype came up a few times. The gene calls are TRBV12-3 or TRBV12-4 and TRBJ2-7; D gene uncertain. The V end lost 6 bases, the J end lost 7 bases, and 10 bases lay between the germline ends. The CDR3 loop spans 11 amino acids. CDR3 amino acids: CASSVIKEQYF. The CDR3 coding sequence is TGTGCCAGCAGCGTGATTAAAGAGCAGTACTTC.

This chain links TRBV13 with TRBJ2-7; TRBD1 matches 10 bases. V dropped 3 bases and J dropped 5; count of bases not matched to a gene: 7. The CDR3 loop spans 15 amino acids. Germline CDR1 and CDR2: PRHDT and FYEKMQ (reference sequence). This chain's CDR3 is CASSFAGTGVDEQYF. The CDR3 region has the DNA TGTGCCAGCAGCTTTGCCGGGACAGGGGTGGACGAGCAGTACTTC. Combining the CDR3 with reference TRBV13 and TRBJ2-7 gives the whole variable domain AAGVIQSPRHLIKEKRETATLKCYPIPRHDTVYWYQQGPGQDPQFLISFYEKMQSDKGSIPDRFSAQQFSDYHSELNMSSLELGDSALYFCASSFAGTGVDEQYFGPGTRLTVT.

Remarks on this clonotype: Relative to the germline gene, one junction end is altered; a read error may explain this. This rearrangement joins TRBV29-1 to TRBJ2-3, with 12 bases aligning to TRBD1. The CDR3 has 15 residues. CDR1 is SQVTM and CDR2 is ANQGSEA in the germline V gene. For the CDR3, the DNA is TGCGGCGTTGCGGGACAGGGGGCTGGCACAGATACGCAGTATTTT. This gives the protein CGVAGQGAGTDTQYF.

This chain links TRBV11-1 with TRBJ2-1; weak D call: TRBD2 (6 bases). This CDR3 has 14 amino acids. Trimming left V 2 bases short and J 7 bases short, with 12 bases between. Per the germline V gene, CDR1 is SGHAT and CDR2 is FQDESV (reference sequence). The CDR3 loop reads CASSLPGESNEQFF. Written as DNA, the CDR3 is TGTGCCAGCAGCTTACCGGGAGAGTCAAATGAGCAGTTCTTC.

The V gene is TRBV20-1, the J gene TRBJ2-1; 11 bases agree with TRBD2. V was pared by 4 bases and J by 4 bases, with 9 bases of the junction left unmatched. From germline, CDR1 is DFQATT and CDR2 SNEGSKA (reference sequence). This CDR3 is built from 16 residues. CDR3 loop: CSAMSPRTSGYNEQFF. In DNA, the CDR3 is TGCAGTGCTATGTCCCCGAGGACTAGCGGGTACAATGAGCAGTTCTTC.

The V and J genes are TRBV2 and TRBJ2-5, with 7 bases matching TRBD2. Germline CDR1 reads SNHLY; CDR2 reads FYNNEI. This CDR3 is 15 amino acids long. Unmatched junction bases numbered 8, after V lost 3 bases and J lost 4 bases. The CDR3 loop reads CASSDGGGRGETQYF. CDR3 bases: TGTGCCAGCAGTGATGGCGGGGGACGAGGAGAGACCCAGTACTTC.

The V gene is TRBV15, the J gene TRBJ2-5; 10 positions match TRBD1. J lost 2 bases, V lost 3 bases, and 0 bases had no gene match. Germline CDR1 is LNHNV and CDR2 is YYDKDF (reference sequence). The CDR3 is 14 amino acids. The CDR3 protein is CATSRGQGQETQYF. The CDR3 nucleotides are TGTGCCACCAGCAGGGGACAGGGGCAAGAGACCCAGTACTTC.

The J gene is TRBJ2-1, the V gene TRBV30; D unclear. The CDR3 loop spans 12 amino acids. Germline CDR1 and CDR2: GTSNPN and SVGIG (reference sequence). The CDR3 nucleotides are TGTACACTTACACAGCCGAACAATGAGCAGTTCTTC. Encoded protein: CTLTQPNNEQFF.

In its sample, this clonotype was seen a few times. This rearrangement joins TRBV10-2 to TRBJ2-5; the match to TRBD2 covers 15 bases. The V gene's germline CDR1 is WSHSY and CDR2 SAAADI. J gave up 5 bases and V 8 bases, and 15 bases lay outside the gene matches. The CDR3 has 18 residues. Here the CDR3 DNA reads TGCGCCAGCGTTGGACTAGCGGGAGGGCCGGGTTTGAGGGAGACCCAGTACTTC. Its protein is CASVGLAGGPGLRETQYF.

The chain carries TRBV6-5 and TRBJ2-1; tentative D call: TRBD1 (5 bases). CDR1 is MNHEY and CDR2 is SVGAGI in the germline V gene. This CDR3 comprises 13 residues. Trimming pared 2 bases from V and 8 bases from J, leaving 10 bases between. CDR3 sequence reads: CASSYGRVDEQFF. The CDR3 bases are TGTGCCAGCAGTTACGGCAGGGTCGATGAGCAGTTCTTC.

Points on this clonotype: Mismatch with germline at one junction end may stem from a read error. DNA of the CDR3: TGTACCAGCAGGGACAGGCAAGGGACCCAGTACTTC. Translated, it gives CTSRDRQGTQYF. The chain links TRBV2 to TRBJ2-5; TRBD1 matches at 8 bases. The CDR3 contains 12 residues. Germline assignment: CDR1 SNHLY and CDR2 FYNNEI. The full variable domain, in which reference TRBV2 and TRBJ2-5 provide the parts outside the CDR3, is EPEVTQTPSHQVTQMGQEVILRCVPISNHLYFYWYRQILGQKVEFLVSFYNNEISEKSEIFDDQFSVERPDGSNFTLKIRSTKLEDSAMYFCTSRDRQGTQYFGPGTRLLVL.

The chain recombines TRBV30 with TRBJ1-5, with D uncertain. V was shortened by 3 bases and J by 1 base, with 13 bases between the two germline ends. CDR1 is GTSNPN and CDR2 is SVGIG in the germline V gene (reference sequence). The CDR3 totals 15 residues. CDR3 amino acids: CAWREKGWSNQPQHF. CDR3 nucleotide sequence: TGTGCCTGGAGAGAGAAGGGTTGGAGCAATCAGCCCCAGCATTTT.